These T cell receptor beta chains were read from a single sample in a study of response to subunit inactivated influenza vaccine. TCRdb re-derived calls from the RT-PCR reads in MiXCR, one entry per CDR3 protein. This table holds about half a million distinct CDR3 sequences, 6.5% to 8% found once. Sequencing was performed on PBMCs from blood, taken roughly 24 months after vaccination. The receptors derive from a man in his fifties or sixties who received an inactivated influenza vaccine. The conserved cysteine and the conserved F or W are not part of the CDR3 here. Each record gives: V gene, D gene, clone size, J gene, CDR3 protein. A D gene is named only where the DNA matches it firmly. Only part of the rows carry a size: once, few, many, or a class if the clone is expanded.

TRBV20-1	.	many	TRBJ1-5	SARDGNQPQH
TRBV12-3/TRBV12-4	TRBD2	.	TRBJ2-4	ASRISGGVAKNIQY
TRBV4-2	.	few	TRBJ1-6	ASSQRAGTGGSPLH
TRBV12-3/TRBV12-4	.	many	TRBJ1-6	ASTPEGNSPLH
TRBV10-2	.	few	TRBJ1-1	ASSERGLPMNTEAF
TRBV7-2	TRBD1	many	TRBJ1-3	ASSNSGTGSGNTIY
TRBV10-3	.	many	TRBJ1-5	AISSGENQPQH
TRBV3-1	.	.	TRBJ2-5	ASSQGTRSETQY
TRBV20-1	.	few	TRBJ2-3	SARDPGSFSTDTQY
TRBV20-1	TRBD2	.	TRBJ2-3	SARPGASGFTDTQY
TRBV20-1	TRBD1	few	TRBJ1-1	SARLRDSKLF
TRBV5-6	.	many	TRBJ1-4	ASSSLSAAGGEKLF
TRBV5-1	.	.	TRBJ2-1	ASSLGERYNEQF
TRBV7-2	TRBD2	few	TRBJ2-7	ASSPVAGGNEQY
TRBV7-8	TRBD1	.	TRBJ2-2	ASSEQWTGNTGELF
TRBV20-1	.	.	TRBJ2-6	SASGGSGANVLT
TRBV28	.	.	TRBJ2-4	ASSLQGTGIQY
TRBV11-1	TRBD1	.	TRBJ2-5	DSSSKTGTGLDFRETQY
TRBV6-2/TRBV6-3	.	many	TRBJ2-7	ASSYSVGSGPYEQY
TRBV11-2	TRBD1	.	TRBJ2-7	ASSLNPGQGSYEQY
TRBV12-3/TRBV12-4	TRBD1	few	TRBJ1-1	ASSPTGGLTEAF
TRBV27	.	.	TRBJ1-5	ASSPQRGTMGQPQH
TRBV5-1	.	.	TRBJ2-3	ASSLDGRMDTQY
TRBV25-1	.	many	TRBJ2-5	ASSTLEGGVRETQY